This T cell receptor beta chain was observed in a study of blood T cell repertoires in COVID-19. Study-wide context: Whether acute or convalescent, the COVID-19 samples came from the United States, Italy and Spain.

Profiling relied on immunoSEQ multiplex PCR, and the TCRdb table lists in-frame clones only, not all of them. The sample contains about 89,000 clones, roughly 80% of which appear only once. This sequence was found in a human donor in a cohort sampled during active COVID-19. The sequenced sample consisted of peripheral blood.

The CDR3 sequence is CASGLGLRANTEAFF. The CDR3 DNA sequence: TGTGCTAGTGGTTTGGGACTGAGAGCGAACACTGAAGCTTTCTTT. This rearrangement joins TRBV12-5 to TRBJ1-1; D unresolved. From germline, CDR1 is LGHNT and CDR2 FRNRAP. V was clipped by 1 base and J by 1 base, with 10 bases between them. The CDR3 covers 15 residues.